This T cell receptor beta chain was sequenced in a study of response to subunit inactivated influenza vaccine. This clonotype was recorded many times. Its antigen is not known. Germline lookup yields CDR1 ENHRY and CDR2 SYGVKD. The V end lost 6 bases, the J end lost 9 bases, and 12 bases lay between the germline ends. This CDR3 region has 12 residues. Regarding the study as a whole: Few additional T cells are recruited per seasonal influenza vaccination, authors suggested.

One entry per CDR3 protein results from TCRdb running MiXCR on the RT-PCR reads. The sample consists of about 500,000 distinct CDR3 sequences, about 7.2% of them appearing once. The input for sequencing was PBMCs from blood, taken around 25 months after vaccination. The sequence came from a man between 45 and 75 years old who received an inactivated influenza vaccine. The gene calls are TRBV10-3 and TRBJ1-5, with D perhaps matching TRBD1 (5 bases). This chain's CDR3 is CAISQQDGPQHF. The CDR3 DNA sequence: TGTGCCATCAGCCAACAGGATGGGCCCCAGCATTTT.